The present entry profiles one T cell receptor beta chain with its context. This clone occurred many times. Its cognate antigen has yet to be identified. Just one base apart from a much larger clone, this may be a read error. Other DNA sequences in this specimen translate into the identical CDR3. The sample is drawn from a study of metastatic and nonmetastatic thyroid tumors (dated by TCRdb to the early 2020s). About the investigation overall: For patients with malignant and with benign thyroid disease, the researchers compared repertoires between peripheral blood samples and tumor or nodule tissue samples.

No patient had received any treatment before thyroid surgery. Patient clinical samples collected from about 2012 to 2019 were retrospectively analysed using T-cell receptor beta sequencing. What the study reported, not specific to this receptor: TCR beta diversity was reported as significantly higher in malignant tumors than in benign nodules, in both blood and tumor samples.

CDR1 SNHLY and CDR2 FYNNEI were looked up in the germline V gene. V was cut back by 3 bases and J by 5 bases, leaving a gap of 10 bases between them. The CDR3 spans 14 residues, from the cysteine through the phenylalanine. Here the CDR3 DNA is all that survives: 42 bases in frame from base 1. Preparation of the library involved PCR. The instrument was an Illumina HiSeq 4000. High-throughput sequencing was used to profile the CDR3 region of the TCR beta-chain in every patient. The original methods were these. CDR3 differences across clinicopathological groups were used to build a classifier for discriminating distant-metastatic papillary thyroid cancer patients. The Shannon index was used to measure repertoire diversity, and the Morisita-Horn index was used to measure how similar tumor and blood repertoires were. TCRdb's own reprocessing of the public reads used fastp at Q25 and MiXCR and kept productive beta chains. The V and J calls and clone size are TCRdb's, not the authors'. Recorded for this sample are around 35,000 clones; about 18% of them occurred a single time. The ten largest clones capture about 4.4% of the sample.

The clonotype comes from a female donor with papillary thyroid cancer or a benign thyroid nodule (not recorded which). Some clones in this sample may be carry-over from other donors' samples. The sequence joins TRBV2 to TRBJ2-2, with a tentative D call of TRBD1 or TRBD2, each matching 5 bases. Sequenced material: blood. The nucleotide sequence reads TGTGCCAGCAGTGAGGAGTGGGGGACCGGGGAGCTGTTTTTT. Its protein product is CASSEEWGTGELFF.